The next 23 T cell receptor beta chains were all read from a single sample in a study of blood T cell repertoires in COVID-19. Produced via immunoSEQ multiplex PCR; TCRdb's table is partial and in-frame only. The sample has almost 200,000 clones, 86% seen once. The sequencing sample was made of peripheral blood. Source of these receptors: a woman in her 70s with acute or convalescent COVID-19.

This clone came up once. The CDR3 spells CASSHSDTPAQHF. The CDR3 DNA reads TGTGCCAGCAGTCACTCAGACACTCCAGCCCAGCATTTT. V usage is TRBV12-3 or TRBV12-4 and J usage is TRBJ1-5; no clear D. The CDR3 extends over 13 amino acids. V lost 5 bases and J lost 11, with 16 bases in between.

The V gene is TRBV11-3, the J gene TRBJ2-7; TRBD1 agrees at 7 bases. The CDR3 loop spans 15 amino acids. The V gene's germline CDR1 is SGHNT and CDR2 YENEEA. Trimming took 5 bases from V and 3 from J; bases not matched to a gene: 10. CDR3 sequence: CASSHSEGARYEQYF. The CDR3 DNA reads TGTGCCAGCAGCCATTCCGAGGGGGCCCGCTACGAGCAGTACTTC.

The chain carries TRBV19 and TRBJ1-4; TRBD1 is a possible D gene (6 bases). Trimming shortened V by 6 bases and J by 0 bases, and 14 bases separated the two germline ends. CDR1 LNHDA and CDR2 SQIVND come from the germline V gene (reference sequence). This CDR3 region has 16 residues. CDR3 sequence: CASREWTVATNEKLFF. The DNA for the CDR3 is TGTGCCAGTAGGGAGTGGACAGTTGCAACTAATGAAAAACTGTTTTTT.

The V call is TRBV7-6, the J call TRBJ2-5, with D tentatively TRBD2 (6 bases). Trimming pared 6 bases from V and 2 bases from J, leaving 13 bases between. Germline CDR1 is SGHVS and CDR2 is FNYEAQ. The CDR3 is 14 amino acids. In nucleotides, the CDR3 is TGTGCCAGCAGTGTAGGGAGGAGGCAAGAGACCCAGTACTTC. Its protein product is CASSVGRRQETQYF. The complete variable domain, with remaining parts taken from reference TRBV7-6 and TRBJ2-5, reads GAGVSQSPRYKVTKRGQDVALRCDPISGHVSLYWYRQALGQGPEFLTYFNYEAQQDKSGLPNDRFSAERPEGSISTLTIQRTEQRDSAMYRCASSVGRRQETQYFGPGTRLLVL.

V is TRBV25-1 and J is TRBJ1-2; the match to TRBD1 covers 9 bases. The CDR3 covers 14 residues. Germline loops: CDR1 MGHDK, CDR2 SYGVNS. The V and J ends lost 4 bases and 8 bases, in that order; junction bases with no gene match: 8. In DNA form, the CDR3 reads TGTGCCAGCAGTGGGGGGACAGGGTTAAAGGGCTACACCTTC. Protein product: CASSGGTGLKGYTF.

The CDR3 coding sequence is TGTGCCAGCAGCTTGGGGACAGCATACTATGGCTACACCTTC. Residues: CASSLGTAYYGYTF. The chain is built from TRBV5-6 and TRBJ1-2; weak D call: TRBD1 (6 bases). CDR3 length: 14 amino acids. Between the trimmed V and J ends, which lost 0 bases and 3 bases, there was a span of 9 bases. Looked up from germline, CDR1 is SGHDT and CDR2 is YYEEEE. Variable domain in full (rest from reference TRBV5-6 and TRBJ1-2): DAGVTQSPTHLIKTRGQQVTLRCSPKSGHDTVSWYQQALGQGPQFIFQYYEEEERQRGNFPDRFSGHQFPNYSSELNVNALLLGDSALYLCASSLGTAYYGYTFGSGTRLTVV.

The rearrangement links TRBV5-5 to TRBJ1-2, with D hard to call. Germline CDR1 and CDR2: SGHKS and YYEKEE (reference sequence). V gave up 0 bases and J gave up 5 bases, with 14 bases separating them. The CDR3 covers 15 residues. CDR3 amino acids: CASSLGGNWFYGYTF. In DNA, the CDR3 is TGTGCCAGCAGCTTGGGCGGGAATTGGTTTTATGGCTACACCTTC.

The chain recombines TRBV11-3 with TRBJ2-7, with 8 positions matching TRBD2. This CDR3 has 15 amino acids. The ends lost 2 bases at V and 2 bases at J; junction bases unmatched: 5. CDR1 is SGHNT, CDR2 YENEEA, per germline. This CDR3 is CASSLTGGTTYEQYF. CDR3 coding DNA: TGTGCCAGCAGCTTAACGGGGGGGACAACCTACGAGCAGTACTTC. The full variable domain, rest sourced from reference TRBV11-3 and TRBJ2-7, is EAGVVQSPRYKIIEKKQPVAFWCNPISGHNTLYWYLQNLGQGPELLIRYENEEAVDDSQLPKDRFSAERLKGVDSTLKIQPAELGDSAVYLCASSLTGGTTYEQYFGPGTRLTVT.

This chain connects TRBV5-1 to TRBJ2-7; perhaps TRBD2 as D (5 bases). The CDR3 has 13 residues. The V end was cut by 0 bases, the J end by 8 bases, with 12 bases between. CDR1 and CDR2 (germline): SGHRS, YFSETQ. CDR3 DNA: TGCGCCAGCAGCTTGGGGGAGTCTACTAAGCAGTACTTC. This translates into CASSLGESTKQYF.

The gene calls are TRBV19 and TRBJ2-2; 9 nucleotides agree with TRBD2. Germline lookup yields CDR1 LNHDA and CDR2 SQIVND (reference sequence). The CDR3 is 19 amino acids. After removal of 4 bases from V and 5 bases from J, the junction contained 17 bases not matched to a gene. The DNA of the CDR3 is TGTGCCAGTAGTAACTCGCCTAACCGGCGGGAGGGTCGTACCGGGGAGCTGTTTTTT. Residues: CASSNSPNRREGRTGELFF.

The sample holds a few counts of this clone. V is TRBV6-5 and J is TRBJ2-5; D is possibly TRBD1 (5 bases). The CDR3 is made up of 13 amino acids. Looked up from germline, CDR1 is MNHEY and CDR2 is SVGAGI. V lost 5 bases, J lost 2 bases, and 9 bases lay in between. In nucleotides, the CDR3 is TGTGCCAGCAGTATAACAGGTCAAGAGACCCAGTACTTC. Residues: CASSITGQETQYF.

This clone turned up a few times. The chain recombines TRBV5-4 with TRBJ1-3, with D tentatively TRBD1 (6 bases). V lost 4 bases and J 5 bases, leaving 13 bases between the germline ends. Germline V gives CDR1 SGHNT, CDR2 YYREEE (reference sequence). CDR3 length: 14 residues. CDR3 sequence (DNA): TGTGCCAGCAGCCCCGGGCAGGGGAGAAACACCATATATTTT. Encoded protein: CASSPGQGRNTIYF. The full variable domain, its missing parts supplied by reference TRBV5-4 and TRBJ1-3, is ETGVTQSPTHLIKTRGQQVTLRCSSQSGHNTVSWYQQALGQGPQFIFQYYREEENGRGNFPPRFSGLQFPNYSSELNVNALELDDSALYLCASSPGQGRNTIYFGEGSWLTVV.

The CDR3 DNA is TGTGCCAGTAGTATGTCCCGGGGTGAAGCTTTCTTT. The encoded protein is CASSMSRGEAFF. The chain combines TRBV19 with TRBJ1-1; D ambiguous. The V gene's germline CDR1 is LNHDA and CDR2 SQIVND (reference sequence). The CDR3 extends over 12 amino acids. V lost 3 bases and J 7 bases, leaving 9 bases between the germline ends.

The chain joins TRBV11-2 to TRBJ1-2, with TRBD1 identical over 10 bases. Germline lookup yields CDR1 SGHAT and CDR2 FQNNGV. With 4 bases clipped from V and 4 bases from J, the junction kept 6 bases outside the gene matches. The length of the CDR3 is 15 residues. In DNA form, the CDR3 reads TGTGCCAGCAGCTCCCTGACAGGGGGCATCTATGGCTACACCTTC. Translation: CASSSLTGGIYGYTF.

This chain connects TRBV20-1 to TRBJ2-5; 9 positions agree with TRBD2. Germline loops: CDR1 DFQATT, CDR2 SNEGSKA (reference sequence). CDR3 size: 15 residues. The ends lost 3 bases at V and 8 bases at J; junction bases unmatched: 13. CDR3 sequence (DNA): TGCAGTGCTAGTAATAGCGGGAGAGGGGGGGAAACCCAGTACTTC. Its protein is CSASNSGRGGETQYF.

CDR3 region: CASSQGRHPTDTQYF. The CDR3 region has the DNA TGTGCCAGCAGCCAAGGGCGGCATCCCACAGATACGCAGTATTTT. The rearrangement joins TRBV3-1 (or the pseudogene TRBV3-2) to TRBJ2-3; no firm D call. CDR3 length: 15 amino acids. Per the germline V gene, CDR1 is LGHDT and CDR2 is YNNKEL (reference sequence). The V gene lost 1 base and the J gene lost 2 bases, with 10 bases spanning the gap.

This chain connects TRBV6-5 to TRBJ2-3; 10 bases map to TRBD1. The CDR3 totals 14 residues. With V trimmed by 10 bases and J by 4 bases, 8 bases remained unmatched. Germline assignment: CDR1 MNHEY and CDR2 SVGAGI. CDR3 nucleotide sequence: TGTGCCACCACCGGGACAGGGGAAGCAGATACGCAGTATTTT. Translated, it gives CATTGTGEADTQYF.

Remarks on this clone: This same CDR3 is encoded by further DNA sequences in the sample. The chain links TRBV5-1 to TRBJ1-1, with D possibly TRBD1 on 5 matching bases. This CDR3 has 13 amino acids. Trimming took off 1 base at V and 2 bases at J, with 6 bases between the two ends. Germline assignment: CDR1 SGHRS and CDR2 YFSETQ. As DNA, the CDR3 is TGCGCCAGCAGCTTGACAGGAAACACTGAAGCTTTCTTT. Translating gives CASSLTGNTEAFF. The whole variable domain, filled in from reference TRBV5-1 and TRBJ1-1, reads KAGVTQTPRYLIKTRGQQVTLSCSPISGHRSVSWYQQTPGQGLQFLFEYFSETQRNKGNFPGRFSGRQFSNSRSEMNVSTLELGDSALYLCASSLTGNTEAFFGQGTRLTVV.

The V and J genes are TRBV19 and TRBJ1-5, with 7 bases aligning to TRBD1. V shed 8 bases and J 4 bases; nucleotides not matched to a gene: 14. This CDR3 contains 16 residues. The germline gives CDR1 LNHDA, CDR2 SQIVND (reference sequence). The CDR3 region has the DNA TGTGCCAGTGCCAGCCGGTCCAGGGGGGTGAATCAGCCCCAGCATTTT. Its translation: CASASRSRGVNQPQHF.

In the case of this clone: The junction and the germline gene differ at one end; a read error may be behind it. The chain couples TRBV27 to TRBJ2-1; the D gene is possibly TRBD1 (6 bases). This CDR3 has 15 amino acids. Germline V gives CDR1 MNHEY, CDR2 SMNVEV (reference sequence). The CDR3 reads CASSLTRGDWNGQFF. The CDR3, as DNA: TGTGCCAGCAGTTTAACCAGGGGAGATTGGAATGGGCAGTTCTTC.

The V call is TRBV9, the J call TRBJ2-7, with D uncertain. This CDR3 comprises 12 residues. Trimming shortened V by 3 bases and J by 7 bases, and 11 bases separated the two germline ends. CDR1 is SGDLS, CDR2 YYNGEE, per germline. CDR3 in amino acids: CASSGAPEEQYF. The CDR3 DNA is TGTGCCAGCAGCGGCGCTCCGGAGGAGCAGTACTTC.

The J gene is TRBJ2-7, the V gene TRBV11-2, with 8 bases that match TRBD2. V lost 5 bases, J lost 2 bases, and 2 bases stayed unmatched. Germline CDR1 SGHAT, CDR2 FQNNGV. This CDR3 comprises 13 residues. CDR3 residues: CASSPTSAYEQYF. The CDR3 region has the DNA TGTGCCAGCAGCCCGACTAGCGCCTACGAGCAGTACTTC.

This chain links TRBV5-4 with TRBJ1-1; possible D gene TRBD1, 5 bases. Germline V gives CDR1 SGHNT, CDR2 YYREEE (reference sequence). This CDR3 is 16 amino acids long. Trimming removed 0 bases at V and 0 bases at J, with 12 bases between. CDR3 residues: CASSLGPGGMNTEAFF. Written as DNA, the CDR3 is TGTGCCAGCAGCTTGGGACCGGGGGGGATGAACACTGAAGCTTTCTTT.